This T cell receptor (beta chain) was profiled in a study of cytomegalovirus exposure and HLA in healthy donors (dated by TCRdb to 2017 to 2019). With regard to the full study: According to a later analysis, one platform produced both the 100 to 150 validation repertoires and the 730 or so repertoires of the first cohort. The study aimed to test whether signatures of past pathogen exposure could be identified by cataloging public T cell receptors. Besides the first cohort of approximately 710 subjects, a separate validation cohort made up of 90 to 150 different subjects was used. High-throughput TCR immunosequencing, statistical association of individual TCRs with disease status, and machine learning were combined to predict cytomegalovirus infection status.

The library was produced with the immunoSEQ multiplex PCR assay. The authors' pipeline ran thus. To diagnose cytomegalovirus status from the catalog of TCR beta chain sequences, a statistical classification framework was built. In TCRdb, the immuneACCESS table is reduced to in-frame sequences with V and J assigned. These tables do not hold every clone; where another copy was compared, an unresolved V gene accounts for under half, and the others remain unexplained. The DNA gave D and trimming, while V, J and clone size come from that table. The sample table records some 250,000 clones; about 90% of these occur just once. Around 1.2% of the sample is held by the ten biggest clonotypes. Donors formed part of the validation cohort, which comprised some 120 subjects and was distinct from the first cohort of 690 or so subjects. Regarding this clone: Its specific antigen is unknown. The record has no base qualities; no much larger clone is one base away.

Summary of the overall study and its limitations: Subsequent analysis determined that TCRs grouped into clusters in the first cohort also showed a tendency toward co-occurrence across the roughly 120 validation repertoires, and 94% of cluster scores exceeded 0. According to the authors, the approach could potentially be generalized to other disease states and immunological phenotypes. In both the original and validation cohorts, the classifier was reported to diagnose cytomegalovirus status with high specificity and sensitivity. A few of the identified cytomegalovirus-associated TCR beta chains were confirmed in vitro to be specific for cytomegalovirus antigens. A later analysis had no HLA typing for the validation cohort, so co-occurrence there was scored across all 130 or so repertoires. A total of roughly 160 TCR beta chains were listed by the study as associated with cytomegalovirus. Across donors, most TCR sequences were observed very rarely, whereas some public TCRs were present in many individuals.

Sequences SQVTM (CDR1) and ANQGSEA (CDR2) are obtained from the germline V gene. V trim: 7 bases; J trim: 2 bases; unmatched bases: 5. Including the terminal cysteine and phenylalanine, the CDR3 comprises 12 residues. The kept DNA is CDR3 alone, 36 bases in frame from the first base. Sequencing input: PBMCs. The chain is made from TRBV29-1 and TRBJ2-7; the junction holds 7 bases that match TRBD1. The receptor's source is a woman in her 30s in good health and CMV-seropositive. The CDR3 protein: CSAADRPYEQYF. The sequence in DNA is TGCAGCGCCGCGGACAGGCCCTACGAGCAGTACTTC.